This entry lists 4 T cell receptor beta chains sequenced from one sample in a study of cytomegalovirus exposure and HLA in healthy donors. Amplification used 60 Vbeta primers and 13 Jbeta primers. TCRdb's table, derived via immunoSEQ multiplex PCR, lists solely in-frame clones and lacks some. The data contain around 180,000 clones, around nine tenths of them seen just once; the ten biggest clones take up under 2%. Sequenced: PBMCs. These receptor sequences come from a woman in her late teens or twenties in good health and CMV-seronegative.

CDR3 sequence: CASRKQGRETQYF. The CDR3 DNA is TGTGCCAGCAGGAAACAGGGGAGAGAGACCCAGTACTTC. The chain has TRBV28 and TRBJ2-5, with 7 bases aligning to TRBD1. The CDR3 sequence is 13 residues long. Germline V gene sequence: CDR1 MDHEN, CDR2 SYDVKM. J was trimmed by 4 bases and V by 6 bases; bases with no gene match: 5.

The rearrangement links TRBV4-1 to TRBJ2-5; TRBD1 might be the D (5 bases). In germline, CDR1 is MGHRA, CDR2 YSYEKL. V dropped 4 bases and J dropped 2 bases, with 11 bases sitting between them. CDR3 length: 14 residues. CDR3 sequence: CASSLRQRQETQYF. CDR3 in DNA: TGCGCCAGCAGCCTCCGACAGCGACAAGAGACCCAGTACTTC.

The chain links TRBV13 to TRBJ2-2, with 12 bases fitting TRBD1. The CDR3 extends over 17 amino acids. The ends lost 0 bases at V and 5 bases at J; junction bases unmatched: 4. Looked up from germline, CDR1 is PRHDT and CDR2 is FYEKMQ (reference sequence). In nucleotides, the CDR3 is TGTGCCAGCAGCTTAGGGGGACAGGGGGCGCGGACCGGGGAGCTGTTTTTT. This sequence encodes CASSLGGQGARTGELFF.

This chain uses TRBV7-9 with TRBJ1-2; 7 bases align to TRBD1. V was pared by 5 bases and J by 2 bases, with 8 bases of the junction left unmatched. CDR3 size: 15 residues. Germline lookup yields CDR1 SEHNR and CDR2 FQNEAQ (reference sequence). For the CDR3, the DNA is TGTGCCAGCAGCCCCCAAGGGACAGCCAACTATGGCTACACCTTC. Encoded protein: CASSPQGTANYGYTF.